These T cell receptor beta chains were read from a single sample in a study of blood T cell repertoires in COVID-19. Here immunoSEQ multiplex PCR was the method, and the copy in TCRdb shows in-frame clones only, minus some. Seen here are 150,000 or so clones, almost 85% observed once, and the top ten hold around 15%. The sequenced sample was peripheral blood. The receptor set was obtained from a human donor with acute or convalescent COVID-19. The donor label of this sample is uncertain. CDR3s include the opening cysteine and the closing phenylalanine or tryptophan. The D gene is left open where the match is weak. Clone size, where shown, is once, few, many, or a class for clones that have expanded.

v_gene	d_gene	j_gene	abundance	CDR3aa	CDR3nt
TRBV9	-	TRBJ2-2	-	CASNRFAGADTGELFF	TGTGCCAGCAACCGCTTTGCGGGGGCGGACACCGGGGAGCTGTTTTTT
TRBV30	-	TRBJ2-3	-	CAWSSGRTDTQYF	TGTGCCTGGTCATCAGGGCGCACAGATACGCAGTATTTT
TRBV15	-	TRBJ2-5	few	CATSRDSGARETQYF	TGTGCCACCAGCAGAGATAGTGGGGCCCGAGAGACCCAGTACTTC
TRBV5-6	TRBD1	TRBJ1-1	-	CASSLGDRKGTEAFF	TGTGCCAGCAGCTTGGGGGACAGGAAGGGCACTGAAGCTTTCTTT
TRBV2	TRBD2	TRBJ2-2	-	CASSNLAGGPSGELFF	TGTGCCAGCTCTAACCTAGCGGGGGGGCCCAGCGGGGAGCTGTTTTTT
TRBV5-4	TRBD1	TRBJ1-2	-	CASSLGGSGTAISSGYTF	TGTGCCAGCAGCTTGGGTGGATCTGGGACAGCTATCTCGAGTGGCTACACCTTC
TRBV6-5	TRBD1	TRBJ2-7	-	CASRDRLRDPYEQYF	TGTGCCAGCCGGGACAGACTCCGCGATCCCTACGAGCAGTACTTC
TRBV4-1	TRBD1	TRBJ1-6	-	CASSLGQGRQDSPLHF	TGCGCCAGCAGCCTGGGACAGGGGCGTCAGGATTCACCCCTCCACTTT
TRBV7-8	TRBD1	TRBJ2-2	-	CASSRDVARGRGELFF	TGTGCCAGCAGCCGAGACGTTGCCAGGGGGCGCGGGGAGCTGTTTTTT
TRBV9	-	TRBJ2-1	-	CASSVSTRPYGDEQFF	TGTGCCAGCAGCGTTTCGACTCGCCCCTATGGCGATGAGCAGTTCTTC